This T cell receptor (beta chain) comes out of a study of blood T cell repertoires in COVID-19. Study context: COVID-19 samples, acute and convalescent, were from the United States, Italy and Spain.

The CDR3 covers 16 residues. With 5 bases clipped from V and 2 bases from J, the junction kept 11 bases outside the gene matches. Germline assignment: CDR1 SGHDT and CDR2 YYEEEE. In the source study's methods: It was from reference gene primer amplification that nucleated cell counts were estimated. Produced via immunoSEQ multiplex PCR; TCRdb's table is partial and in-frame only. V, J and clone size derive from that table, while D and trimming were established from the DNA sequence. Of roughly 330,000 clones listed, 80% to 90% are singletons. This chain links TRBV5-6 with TRBJ2-5, with 8 bases lining up with TRBD2. Material for sequencing was peripheral blood. The TCR was taken from a woman aged 45-60 years with acute or convalescent COVID-19. The CDR3 region has the DNA TGTGCCAGCAGTGGAGAGCTAGCGGGTTTACAAGAGACCCAGTACTTC. This encodes CASSGELAGLQETQYF. Full variable domain (missing parts from reference TRBV5-6 and TRBJ2-5): DAGVTQSPTHLIKTRGQQVTLRCSPKSGHDTVSWYQQALGQGPQFIFQYYEEEERQRGNFPDRFSGHQFPNYSSELNVNALLLGDSALYLCASSGELAGLQETQYFGPGTRLLVL.